Below, 9 T cell receptor beta chains from the same sample are listed, as sequenced in a study of T-cell memory formation after mild COVID-19. TCRdb itself ran the 5' RACE reads through MiXCR, one entry per CDR3 protein. The data contain around 13,000 distinct CDR3 sequences, 15% to 20% of them singletons. Sequencing input: PBMCs or a T cell subset sorted from them (not recorded which). The receptor source for this set is a man between 18 and 35 years old who had mild COVID-19 (a few samples of this study predate the infection). Cell type and time point are not known.

This clonotype has a count of ten or more. This chain joins TRBV7-8 and TRBJ1-2, with D possibly matching TRBD1 (5 bases). V was clipped by 3 bases and J by 7 bases, with 24 bases between them. CDR1 and CDR2 (germline): SGHVS, FQNEAQ. CDR3 length: 17 amino acids. The CDR3 bases are TGTGCCAGCAGCTTCGTCTCGGTACCGGGACCCAGGAGTGGCTACACCTTC. This encodes CASSFVSVPGPRSGYTF.

The rearrangement links TRBV11-2 to TRBJ2-5; the D gene is possibly TRBD2 (6 bases). Trimming removed 5 bases at V and 3 bases at J, with 13 bases between. Per germline, CDR1 SGHAT and CDR2 FQNNGV. This CDR3 has 14 amino acids. CDR3 in amino acids: CASSPREREETQYF. CDR3 coding DNA: TGTGCCAGCAGCCCCAGGGAGCGGGAAGAGACCCAGTACTTC. The full variable domain, in which reference TRBV11-2 and TRBJ2-5 provide the parts outside the CDR3, is EAGVAQSPRYKIIEKRQSVAFWCNPISGHATLYWYQQILGQGPKLLIQFQNNGVVDDSQLPKDRFSAERLKGVDSTLKIQPAKLEDSAVYLCASSPREREETQYFGPGTRLLVL.

The rearrangement links TRBV29-1 to TRBJ2-7; D is possibly TRBD2 (6 bases). CDR1 is SQVTM, CDR2 ANQGSEA, per germline. This CDR3 region has 16 residues. V lost 8 bases and J 5 bases, leaving 28 bases between the germline ends. CDR3 sequence (DNA): TGCAGCCCCACCCGGGACTCACTAAGGGGACTCCACGAGCAGTACTTC. It is translated as CSPTRDSLRGLHEQYF.

This clonotype was counted between two and nine times. The chain joins TRBV5-1 to TRBJ1-2; maybe TRBD1 (5 bases). The V end lost 0 bases, the J end lost 8 bases, and 11 bases lay between the germline ends. Germline assignment: CDR1 SGHRS and CDR2 YFSETQ. This CDR3 is built from 13 residues. The CDR3 region is CASSLGRQMGYTF. Here the CDR3 DNA reads TGCGCCAGCAGCTTGGGGAGACAGATGGGCTACACCTTC.

The chain is built from TRBV3-1 and TRBJ2-3; D ambiguous. Trimming pared 4 bases from V and 5 bases from J, leaving 10 bases between. CDR3 length: 13 residues. The germline CDR1 and CDR2 sequences are LGHDT and YNNKEL (reference sequence). CDR3 residues: CASSLRRGDTQYF. The CDR3 coding sequence is TGTGCCAGCAGCCTTCGGCGCGGAGATACGCAGTATTTT.

This clonotype occurred a few times. J is TRBJ1-2 and V is TRBV27; D possibly corresponds to TRBD1 (5 bases). CDR1 is MNHEY and CDR2 is SMNVEV in the germline V gene (reference sequence). The CDR3 loop spans 14 amino acids. Trimming left V 5 bases short and J 4 bases short, with 14 bases between. The CDR3 region is CASSLPQGCYGYTF. In DNA form, the CDR3 reads TGTGCCAGCAGTCTACCCCAGGGTTGCTATGGCTACACCTTC.

This clonotype was seen at least ten times. The chain combines TRBV6-5 with TRBJ2-1, with D maybe TRBD2 (7 bases). In germline, CDR1 is MNHEY, CDR2 SVGAGI. This CDR3 comprises 15 residues. Trimming removed 8 bases at V and 0 bases at J, with 14 bases between. For the CDR3, the DNA is TGTGCCAGCCGGAGAGGGGGGGCCTCCTACAATGAGCAGTTCTTC. Translation gives CASRRGGASYNEQFF.

This chain uses TRBV7-9 with TRBJ2-7; 11 bases are shared with TRBD1. Trimming at V came to 5 bases and at J to 4 bases, leaving 10 bases not matched to a gene. From germline, CDR1 is SEHNR and CDR2 FQNEAQ (reference sequence). This CDR3 has 16 amino acids. The CDR3, as DNA: TGTGCCAGCAGCCTTGGACAGGGGGCGGGTTTTTACGAGCAGTACTTC. Its protein is CASSLGQGAGFYEQYF. Variable domain in full (rest from reference TRBV7-9 and TRBJ2-7): DTGVSQNPRHKITKRGQNVTFRCDPISEHNRLYWYRQTLGQGPEFLTYFQNEAQLEKSRLLSDRFSAERPKGSFSTLEIQRTEQGDSAMYLCASSLGQGAGFYEQYFGPGTRLTVT.

This clonotype appeared a few times. V usage is TRBV5-6 and J usage is TRBJ2-7; D is possibly TRBD1 (6 bases). CDR3 length: 15 amino acids. The V end lost 3 bases, the J end lost 3 bases, and 16 bases lay between the germline ends. Germline assignment: CDR1 SGHDT and CDR2 YYEEEE. The CDR3: CASSSTWTENYEQYF. In DNA, the CDR3 is TGTGCCAGCAGCTCCACTTGGACAGAAAACTACGAGCAGTACTTC.